This T cell receptor (beta chain) was sequenced in a study of blood T cells in healthy people across ages. Primed by a sample-barcoded 5' primer and a J-beta primer mix, a second PCR proceeded for about 7 to 11 cycles. TCRdb used MiXCR to reprocess the 5' RACE reads, holding one entry per CDR3 protein. The data contain 600,000 to 850,000 distinct CDR3 sequences, around 25% of them seen just once; the ten biggest clones take up just under 9.5%. Study-wide results and caveats: Researchers judged that diversity estimates from one million T cells fell short of true values.

The CDR3 consists of 15 residues. The ends lost 0 bases at V and 4 bases at J; junction bases unmatched: 9. The germline V gene has CDR1 DFQATT and CDR2 SNEGSKA (reference sequence). Notes on this clonotype: As yet, its antigen is unknown.

These same records also appear under a second study, on T cells of mothers and their children.

V and J are TRBV20-1 and TRBJ2-7, with 7 bases that match TRBD2. The source of this sequence is a boy aged 10-17 years in good health. The sample was blood. Here the CDR3 reads CSARDPSGERYEQYF. In nucleotides, the CDR3 is TGCAGTGCTAGAGATCCCAGCGGGGAGCGATACGAGCAGTACTTC.